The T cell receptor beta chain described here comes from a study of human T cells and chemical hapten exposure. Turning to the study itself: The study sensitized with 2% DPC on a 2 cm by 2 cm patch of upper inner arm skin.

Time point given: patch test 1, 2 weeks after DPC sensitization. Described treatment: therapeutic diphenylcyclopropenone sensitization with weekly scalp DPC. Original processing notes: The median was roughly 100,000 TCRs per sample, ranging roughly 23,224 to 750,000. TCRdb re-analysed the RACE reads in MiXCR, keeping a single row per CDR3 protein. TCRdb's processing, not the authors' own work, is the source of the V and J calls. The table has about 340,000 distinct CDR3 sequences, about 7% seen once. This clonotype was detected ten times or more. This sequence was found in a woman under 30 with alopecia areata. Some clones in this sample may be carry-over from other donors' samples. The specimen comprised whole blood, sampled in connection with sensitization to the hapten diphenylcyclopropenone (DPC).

This CDR3 is CASGLSPVGTEAFF. As DNA, the CDR3 is TGTGCTAGTGGTTTGTCCCCTGTGGGCACTGAAGCTTTCTTT. This chain joins TRBV12-5 and TRBJ1-1; D gene unclear. CDR1 LGHNT and CDR2 FRNRAP come from the germline V gene. The CDR3 extends over 14 amino acids. With 2 bases removed from V and 4 bases from J, the gap between germline ends came to 11 bases. Filled out from reference TRBV12-5 and TRBJ1-1, the complete variable domain reads DARVTQTPRHKVTEMGQEVTMRCQPILGHNTVFWYRQTMMQGLELLAYFRNRAPLDDSGMPKDRFSAEMPDATLATLKIQPSEPRDSAVYFCASGLSPVGTEAFFGQGTRLTVV.